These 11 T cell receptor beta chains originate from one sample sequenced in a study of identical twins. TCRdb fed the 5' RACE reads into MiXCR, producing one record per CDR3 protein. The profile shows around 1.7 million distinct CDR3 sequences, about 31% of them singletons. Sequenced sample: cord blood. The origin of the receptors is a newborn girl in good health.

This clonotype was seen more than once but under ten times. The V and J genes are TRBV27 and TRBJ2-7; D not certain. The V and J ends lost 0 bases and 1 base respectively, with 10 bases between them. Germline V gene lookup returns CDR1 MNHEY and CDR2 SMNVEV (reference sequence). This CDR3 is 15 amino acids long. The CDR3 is CASSLSAIQSYEQYF. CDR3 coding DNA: TGTGCCAGCAGTTTATCAGCGATACAGTCCTACGAGCAGTACTTC.

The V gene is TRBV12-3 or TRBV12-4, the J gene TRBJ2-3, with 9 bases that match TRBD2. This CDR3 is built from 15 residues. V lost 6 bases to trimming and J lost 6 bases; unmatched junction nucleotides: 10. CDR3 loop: CASSQIRLAVDTQYF. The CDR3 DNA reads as TGTGCCAGCAGCCAAATAAGACTAGCGGTGGATACGCAGTATTTT.

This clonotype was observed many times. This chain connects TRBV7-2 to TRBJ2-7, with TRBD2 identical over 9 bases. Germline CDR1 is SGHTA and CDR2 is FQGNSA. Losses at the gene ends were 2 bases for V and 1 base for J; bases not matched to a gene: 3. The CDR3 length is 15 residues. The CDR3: CASSLSSGISYEQYF. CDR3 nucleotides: TGTGCCAGCAGCTTATCTAGCGGGATTTCCTACGAGCAGTACTTC.

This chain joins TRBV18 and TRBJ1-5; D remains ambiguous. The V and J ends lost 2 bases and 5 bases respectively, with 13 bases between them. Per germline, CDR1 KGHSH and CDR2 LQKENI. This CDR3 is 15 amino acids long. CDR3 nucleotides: TGTGCCAGCTCACCATATCACAGAGGTGATCAGCCCCAGCATTTT. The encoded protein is CASSPYHRGDQPQHF.

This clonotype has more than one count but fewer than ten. The CDR3 nucleotides read TGCAGTGCTCCCCCCCAGGGCCAGAACACTGAAGCTTTCTTT. As protein: CSAPPQGQNTEAFF. This chain joins TRBV20-1 and TRBJ1-1; D is perhaps TRBD1 (5 bases). The CDR3 is 14 residues long. Germline V gives CDR1 DFQATT, CDR2 SNEGSKA (reference sequence). Trimming removed 5 bases from V and 1 base from J, with 14 bases in between.

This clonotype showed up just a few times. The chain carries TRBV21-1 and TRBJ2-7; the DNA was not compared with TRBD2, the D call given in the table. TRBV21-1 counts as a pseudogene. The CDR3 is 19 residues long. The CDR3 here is CASSKEGSVPSGRPYEQYF. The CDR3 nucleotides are TGTGCCAGCAGCAAAGAGGGGTCGGTTCCTAGCGGGAGGCCCTACGAGCAGTACTTC.

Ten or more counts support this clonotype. CDR3 residues: CSATRDSSSYEQYF. The DNA of the CDR3 is TGCAGTGCTACCCGGGACTCGAGCTCCTACGAGCAGTACTTC. The chain has TRBV20-1 and TRBJ2-7; TRBD2 is a possible D gene (6 bases). Trimming left V 4 bases short and J 0 bases short, with 13 bases between. The germline V gene has CDR1 DFQATT and CDR2 SNEGSKA (reference sequence). The CDR3 sequence is 14 residues long.

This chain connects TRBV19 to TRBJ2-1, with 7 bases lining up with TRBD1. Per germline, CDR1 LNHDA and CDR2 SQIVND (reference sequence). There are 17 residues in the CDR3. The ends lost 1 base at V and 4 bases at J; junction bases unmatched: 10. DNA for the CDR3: TGTGCCAGTAGTATAGTCCAGTACAGGGGTCGTTACAATGAGCAGTTCTTC. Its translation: CASSIVQYRGRYNEQFF.

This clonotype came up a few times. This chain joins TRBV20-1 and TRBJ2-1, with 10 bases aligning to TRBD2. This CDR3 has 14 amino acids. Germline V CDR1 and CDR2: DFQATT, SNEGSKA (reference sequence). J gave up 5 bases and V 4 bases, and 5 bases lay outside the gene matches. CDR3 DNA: TGCAGTGCTACGAGCGGGGGGGCGGACAATGAGCAGTTCTTC. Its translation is CSATSGGADNEQFF.

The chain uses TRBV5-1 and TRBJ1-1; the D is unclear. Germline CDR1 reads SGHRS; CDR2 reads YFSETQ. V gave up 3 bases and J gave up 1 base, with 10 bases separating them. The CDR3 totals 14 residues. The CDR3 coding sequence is TGCGCCAGCAGCTCTCTCTCTAAGAACACTGAAGCTTTCTTT. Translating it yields CASSSLSKNTEAFF. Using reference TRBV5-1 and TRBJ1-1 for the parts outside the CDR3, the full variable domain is KAGVTQTPRYLIKTRGQQVTLSCSPISGHRSVSWYQQTPGQGLQFLFEYFSETQRNKGNFPGRFSGRQFSNSRSEMNVSTLELGDSALYLCASSSLSKNTEAFFGQGTRLTVV.

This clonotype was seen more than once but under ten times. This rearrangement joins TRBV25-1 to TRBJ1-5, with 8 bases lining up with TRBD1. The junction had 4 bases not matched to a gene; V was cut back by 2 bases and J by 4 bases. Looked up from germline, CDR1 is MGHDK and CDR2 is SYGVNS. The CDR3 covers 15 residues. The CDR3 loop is CASSEDRGGNQPQHF. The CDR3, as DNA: TGTGCCAGCAGTGAAGACAGGGGCGGAAATCAGCCCCAGCATTTT.